What follows is one T cell receptor beta chain and its context. Its specificity is unknown. Profiling relied on immunoSEQ multiplex PCR, and the TCRdb table lists in-frame clones only, not all of them. Of about 98,000 clones listed, about 90% were seen once; the top ten hold about 6.5%. The record originates from a study of cytomegalovirus exposure and HLA in healthy donors. Broader study findings: Confirmation was obtained in vitro that a few CMV-associated chains are specific for CMV antigens. A list of roughly 160 TCR beta chains associated with cytomegalovirus was given.

V was clipped by 4 bases and J by 2 bases; unmatched bases: 15. This CDR3 spans 18 amino acids. Per the germline V gene, CDR1 is ENHRY and CDR2 is SYGVKD. The sequenced material came from PBMCs. The receptor was isolated from a man between 18 and 35 years old in good health and CMV-seropositive. The V call is TRBV10-3, the J call TRBJ2-7; the match to TRBD2 covers 9 bases. CDR3 protein: CAISGRSSGGVATYEQYF. In nucleotides, the CDR3 is TGTGCCATCAGTGGTCGAAGTAGCGGGGGCGTTGCTACCTACGAGCAGTACTTC.